The TCR beta chain described here comes from a study of blood T cells in healthy people across ages. The use of a sample-barcoded 5' primer and a J-beta primer mix characterized a second PCR of about 7 to 12 cycles. MiXCR was run by TCRdb on the 5' RACE reads, yielding one entry per CDR3 protein. The data hold about 690,000 distinct CDR3 sequences, with around 41% observed a single time. This clonotype was found once. With V trimmed by 3 bases and J by 2 bases, 7 bases remained unmatched. The CDR3 loop spans 16 amino acids. Germline CDR1 is SNHLY and CDR2 is FYNNEI. J is TRBJ2-5 and V is TRBV2; 9 bases map to TRBD2. This receptor was obtained from a man older than 75 in good health. The sequencing input was blood. The CDR3, as DNA: TGTGCCAGCAGTGACCTCCGAGCGGGGGGTCAAGAGACCCAGTACTTC. It codes for CASSDLRAGGQETQYF.